What follows are 8 T cell receptor beta chains derived from one specimen sequenced in a study of human T cells and chemical hapten exposure. This sample's time point: patch test 2, 6 weeks after DPC sensitization. As for treatment: therapeutic diphenylcyclopropenone sensitization with weekly scalp DPC. TCRdb reprocessed the RACE reads via MiXCR and lists one record per CDR3 protein. Found here are more than 110,000 distinct CDR3 sequences, about an eighth of them singletons; the top ten hold 1.3% to 1.5%. This specimen was whole blood, taken in connection with sensitization to the hapten diphenylcyclopropenone (DPC). Every receptor here comes from a woman between 45 and 65 years old with alopecia areata. Some clones in this sample may be carry-over from other donors' samples.

V and J are TRBV12-3 or TRBV12-4 and TRBJ1-1; tentative D call: TRBD1 (5 bases). This CDR3 has 14 amino acids. The V gene lost 4 bases and the J gene lost 6 bases, with 15 bases spanning the gap. The CDR3 coding sequence is TGTGCCAGCAGTTGGGACGCCGGGGGTGCTGAAGCTTTCTTT. Translated, it gives CASSWDAGGAEAFF.

This clonotype has more than one count but fewer than ten. The rearrangement uses TRBV4-3 and TRBJ2-5, with 12 bases fitting TRBD2. The CDR3 contains 18 residues. Germline lookup yields CDR1 LGHNA and CDR2 YSLEER. Trimming cost V 4 bases and J 5 bases; bases outside gene matches: 14. The CDR3 DNA follows: TGCGCCAGCAGCCCCCGGGCCCTAGCGGGAGGGGCTTCGGAGACCCAGTACTTC. This sequence encodes CASSPRALAGGASETQYF.

This clonotype was recorded only once. A much larger clone differs by one base, so this may be a read error. This chain uses TRBV20-1 with TRBJ2-3; D may be TRBD2 (6 bases). Germline V lookup: CDR1 DFQATT, CDR2 SNEGSKA (reference sequence). This CDR3 has 15 amino acids. This CDR3 reads CSAREPGAATDTRYF. In nucleotides, the CDR3 is TGCAGTGCTAGAGAACCGGGAGCGGCCACAGATACGCGGTATTTT.

There are a few counts of this clonotype. The V call is TRBV20-1, the J call TRBJ2-7, with D possibly matching TRBD2 (6 bases). The CDR3 sequence is 11 residues long. Deletions cut 5 bases from V and 4 bases from J, with 9 bases between. Looked up from germline, CDR1 is DFQATT and CDR2 is SNEGSKA (reference sequence). DNA of the CDR3: TGCAGTGCTGGGGACTTTTACGAGCAGTACTTC. It specifies CSAGDFYEQYF.

As DNA, the CDR3 is TGCAGTGCTAGACCTGACTACACCGGGGAGCTGTTTTTT. It encodes CSARPDYTGELFF. This rearrangement joins TRBV20-1 to TRBJ2-2; D call uncertain. Germline V gene lookup returns CDR1 DFQATT and CDR2 SNEGSKA (reference sequence). V lost 2 bases and J 3 bases, leaving 7 bases between the germline ends. This CDR3 has 13 amino acids.

The rearrangement links TRBV19 to TRBJ1-5, with TRBD1 matching over 7 bases. In germline, CDR1 is LNHDA, CDR2 SQIVND (reference sequence). V lost 6 bases, J lost 5 bases, and 4 bases stayed unmatched. This CDR3 comprises 13 residues. The CDR3 region has the DNA TGTGCCAGTAGATTCCAGGGGGATCAGCCCCAGCATTTT. Its translation is CASRFQGDQPQHF.

This clonotype was counted many times. The chain employs TRBV7-2 and TRBJ2-2; the match to TRBD1 covers 9 bases. The CDR3 contains 14 residues. J lost 7 bases, V lost 6 bases, and 6 bases had no gene match. The germline V gene has CDR1 SGHTA and CDR2 FQGNSA. The CDR3 spells CASRQGAQGGELFF. In DNA form, the CDR3 reads TGTGCCAGCAGACAGGGGGCGCAGGGCGGGGAGCTGTTTTTT.

The rearrangement links TRBV7-2 to TRBJ2-1; TRBD2 aligns across 7 bases. CDR1 and CDR2 (germline): SGHTA, FQGNSA. CDR3 length equals 14 residues. The junction had 6 bases not matched to a gene; V was cut back by 5 bases and J by 5 bases. CDR3 bases: TGTGCCAGCAGCCCCAGAGCGGGAAACAATGAGCAGTTCTTC. Translating gives CASSPRAGNNEQFF. Full variable domain (remainder filled in from reference TRBV7-2 and TRBJ2-1): GAGVSQSPSNKVTEKGKDVELRCDPISGHTALYWYRQSLGQGLEFLIYFQGNSAPDKSGLPSDRFSAERTGGSVSTLTIQRTQQEDSAVYLCASSPRAGNNEQFFGPGTRLTVL.